The rows below give T cell receptor beta chains drawn from one sample of a study of identical twins. TCRdb processed the 5' RACE reads anew with MiXCR; each CDR3 protein has one entry. This table holds about 530,000 distinct CDR3 sequences, 13% to 15% found once. The data also belong to a second study, concerning yellow fever vaccine responses in identical twins.

Sequenced material: CD4+ T cells sorted from blood. The receptors shown here come from a woman between 18 and 29 years old in good health. The CDR3 runs from the conserved cysteine through the conserved F or W. The D gene is left open where the match is weak. The listing skips clone size in some rows; elsewhere it reads once, few, many or a size class.

j_gene,v_gene,d_gene,abundance,CDR3nt,CDR3aa
TRBJ2-4,TRBV7-9,-,few,TGTGCCAGCAGCTCCGAATCGGCGGTCGAAAATCAGTACTTC,CASSSESAVENQYF
TRBJ2-1,TRBV9,TRBD2,-,TGTGCCAGCAGCGACGCCGACCCGGGACTAGCGGGGAATGAGCAGTTCTTC,CASSDADPGLAGNEQFF
TRBJ2-6,TRBV5-1,-,few,TGCGCCAGCAGCTTGTACAGCAGCTCTGGGGCCAACGTCCTGACTTTC,CASSLYSSSGANVLTF
TRBJ2-5,TRBV20-1,TRBD2,-,TGCAGTGCTTCGGGCCCCAAACTAGCGGGAGGGCCAGAGACCCAGTACTTC,CSASGPKLAGGPETQYF
TRBJ2-5,TRBV5-6,TRBD2,few,TGTGCCAGCAGTTCGCCTCTGCGGGGAGGGCCTGTCGAGACCCAGTACTTC,CASSSPLRGGPVETQYF
TRBJ2-7,TRBV6-1,TRBD2,-,TGTGCCAGCAGTGGACTAGCGGGAGGGTTTAGCTACTACGAGCAGTACTTC,CASSGLAGGFSYYEQYF
TRBJ2-6,TRBV5-1,TRBD1,-,TGCGCCAGCAGCACAACCGGGACAGGGGGTTCTGGGGCCAACGTCCTGACTTTC,CASSTTGTGGSGANVLTF
TRBJ1-1,TRBV19,-,few,TGTGCCAGCCCCGCTTCAAAGGCTGGGGAAGCTTTCTTT,CASPASKAGEAFF
TRBJ2-7,TRBV28,TRBD2,-,TGTGCCAGCACCCAAAGACTAGCTGTGTTCTACGAGCAGTACTTC,CASTQRLAVFYEQYF
TRBJ2-7,TRBV9,-,few,TGTGCCAGCAGCGTAGGTGGGAGTCCCCACGAGCAGTACTTC,CASSVGGSPHEQYF
TRBJ2-1,TRBV9,TRBD2,-,TGTGCCAGCAGCGTAACAGGACTAGCGGAAAGTGAGCAGTTCTTC,CASSVTGLAESEQFF
TRBJ2-1,TRBV2,-,few,TGTGCCAGCAGTGAACGCCTTGGAGCGCTCGGCTCCTACAATGAGCAGTTCTTC,CASSERLGALGSYNEQFF
TRBJ2-3,TRBV21-1,-,many,TGTGCCAGCAGCAAAGCGGGAGCGCTTATCCCGGATACGCAGTATTTT,CASSKAGALIPDTQYF
TRBJ1-2,TRBV11-2,TRBD1,few,TGTGCCAGCAGCTTAGATCAAGGACAGGGACGAGGCTACACCTTC,CASSLDQGQGRGYTF
TRBJ2-3,TRBV12-3/TRBV12-4,-,few,TGTGCCAGCAGTTTTGACGGCGGGGGCACAGATACGCAGTATTTT,CASSFDGGGTDTQYF
TRBJ2-7,TRBV7-8,TRBD1,once,TGTGCCAGCAGCTCGGACAGGGCCGGAGGGTACGAGCAGTACTTC,CASSSDRAGGYEQYF
TRBJ2-1,TRBV7-2,-,-,TGTGCCAGCAGCCCTGTGGGCCGCTCCTACAATGAGCAGTTCTTC,CASSPVGRSYNEQFF
TRBJ1-6,TRBV10-3,-,-,TGTGCCATCAGTGACCTGAATTCACCCCTCCACTTT,CAISDLNSPLHF
TRBJ2-1,TRBV5-6,-,-,TGTGCCAGCAGCTTCGGGGGAATCAGGGCAAATGAGCAGTTCTTC,CASSFGGIRANEQFF
TRBJ2-3,TRBV11-2,-,-,TGTGCCAGCAGCCGACGATACCGGGTGTCAGTTGATACGCAGTATTTT,CASSRRYRVSVDTQYF
TRBJ2-1,TRBV20-1,TRBD2,few,TGCAGTGCTAGAGGCGATGGTAGCGGGATAAATGAGCAGTTCTTC,CSARGDGSGINEQFF
TRBJ2-5,TRBV29-1,TRBD2,-,TGCAGCGCTGCGGGGGGACAAGAGACCCAGTACTTC,CSAAGGQETQYF
TRBJ1-5,TRBV3-1,-,-,TGTGCCAGCAGCCAAGACGGAGGGGCCGATCAGCCCCAGCATTTT,CASSQDGGADQPQHF
TRBJ1-2,TRBV6-6,-,-,TGTGCCAGCAGTTACAGGGAAAACTATGGCTACACCTTC,CASSYRENYGYTF
TRBJ1-6,TRBV6-5,-,-,TGTGCCAGCAGTTATTGGGATAGAGGGGGGCCTTCACCCCTCCACTTT,CASSYWDRGGPSPLHF
TRBJ2-7,TRBV4-2,TRBD2,few,TGTGCCAGCAGCCAAGAGACCTTAGGGACTAGCGGGAGGAACGAGCAGTACTTC,CASSQETLGTSGRNEQYF
TRBJ2-2,TRBV6-1,-,once,TGTGCCAGCAGTAGAGGACAACCCGGCTGGTCCGGGGAGCTGTTTTTT,CASSRGQPGWSGELFF
TRBJ2-3,TRBV5-1,-,-,TGCGCCAGCAGCGGCCGGACACAAAGCACAGATACGCAGTATTTT,CASSGRTQSTDTQYF
TRBJ2-7,TRBV10-3,-,-,TGTGCCATCAGTGAGCCGATAGGGTCAAAGGGGTACGAGCAGTACTTC,CAISEPIGSKGYEQYF
TRBJ2-3,TRBV9,TRBD1,-,TGTGCCAGCAGCGCGACAGGGTCAGATACGCAGTATTTT,CASSATGSDTQYF
TRBJ2-5,TRBV7-8,TRBD2,-,TGTGCCAGCAGCTTAGAACTAGCGCCGGAGACCCAGTACTTC,CASSLELAPETQYF
TRBJ2-5,TRBV18,-,-,TGTGCCAGCTCGGGGCGGGGAGAGACCCAGTACTTC,CASSGRGETQYF
TRBJ2-7,TRBV3-1,-,-,TGTGCCAGCAGCCAGGGGGTGAACTCCTACGAGCAGTACTTC,CASSQGVNSYEQYF
TRBJ2-1,TRBV29-1,-,-,TGCAGCGTCGAACAGGAGATTATGGATGAGCAGTTCTTC,CSVEQEIMDEQFF
TRBJ2-5,TRBV5-1,TRBD2,few,TGCGCCAGCAGCTTGGCCTTTACCACTAGCGGAGGAGAGACCCAGTACTTC,CASSLAFTTSGGETQYF
TRBJ1-6,TRBV11-1,-,-,TGTGCCAGCAGCTCAGCCAGGGGAAGTTGGGGGGACTCGTTGTCCCTCCACTTT,CASSSARGSWGDSLSLHF
TRBJ2-2,TRBV25-1,-,few,TGTGCCACCCAAGAATGGGGAGGAGCCGGGGAGCTGTTTTTT,CATQEWGGAGELFF
TRBJ1-5,TRBV20-1,-,-,TGCAGTGCTAGCCCAGTCCAAGGGGGACAGCCCCAGCATTTT,CSASPVQGGQPQHF
TRBJ2-6,TRBV28,-,-,TGTGCCAGCAGTCCCCTGGGGGGGGGCGCTTTGAGTGGGGCCAACGTCCTGACTTTC,CASSPLGGGALSGANVLTF
TRBJ2-7,TRBV9,-,-,TGTGCCAGCAGCGTAAGTCCTGTCTCCTACGAGCAGTACTTC,CASSVSPVSYEQYF
TRBJ2-5,TRBV24-1,TRBD1,-,TGTGCCACCAGTGAGGGGGACAGGGTCGAGACCCAGTACTTC,CATSEGDRVETQYF
TRBJ2-1,TRBV6-5,-,few,TGTGCCAGCAGTTCCTCCGGGAGAGCTATCAATGAGCAGTTCTTC,CASSSSGRAINEQFF
TRBJ2-5,TRBV2,-,few,TGTGCCAGCAGTGAATCAGGGTTCGGGGAGACCCAGTACTTC,CASSESGFGETQYF
TRBJ2-7,TRBV6-2/TRBV6-3,TRBD1,-,TGTGCCAGCACCCCAACGGGACAGGGAGCGCACGAGCAGTACTTC,CASTPTGQGAHEQYF
TRBJ1-2,TRBV6-5,-,few,TGTGCCAGCAGTTCCCCGGCCTCTTTTGGCGGCTACACCTTC,CASSSPASFGGYTF